These 26 T cell receptor beta chains came from one sample sequenced in a study of shared clonotypes between healthy human individuals. Repertoires were generated with immunoSEQ multiplex PCR, while TCRdb's copy carries only in-frame clones and drops some. The profile shows a few million clones, approximately 93% of them singletons. Material for sequencing was naive CD4+ T cells from PBMCs. Subset: CD45RA+ positively selected. The receptors were sampled from a man between 18 and 35 years old in good health. Some clones in this sample may be carry-over from other donors' samples.

The chain is built from TRBV5-4 and TRBJ2-2; 7 bases map to TRBD2. The junction had 2 bases not matched to a gene; V was cut back by 2 bases and J by 1 base. The germline V gene has CDR1 SGHNT and CDR2 YYREEE (reference sequence). The CDR3 contains 15 residues. The chain's CDR3 is CASSLKRGNTGELFF. The DNA of the CDR3 is TGTGCCAGCAGCTTAAAGCGGGGGAACACCGGGGAGCTGTTTTTT.

The chain employs TRBV29-1 and TRBJ1-1, with 10 positions matching TRBD1. The CDR3 spans 14 residues. Germline values: CDR1 SQVTM, CDR2 ANQGSEA. The V segment lost 3 bases and the J segment 1 base; nucleotides outside the gene matches: 2. The CDR3 here is CSVDWDRGNTEAFF. DNA for the CDR3: TGCAGCGTTGACTGGGACAGGGGGAACACTGAAGCTTTCTTT.

The chain links TRBV6-1 to TRBJ2-1; the D is unclear. The CDR3 consists of 13 residues. The germline V gene has CDR1 MNHNS and CDR2 SASEGT. Deletions cut 3 bases from V and 9 bases from J, with 12 bases between. The CDR3 nucleotides read TGTGCCAGCAGTGAGGGTAGCCTCGGTGAGCAGTTCTTC. It codes for CASSEGSLGEQFF.

The chain couples TRBV7-8 to TRBJ1-5, with D tentatively TRBD1 (6 bases). The length of the CDR3 is 19 residues. Germline CDR1 reads SGHVS; CDR2 reads FQNEAQ. V was clipped by 1 base and J by 3 bases, with 22 bases between them. This chain's CDR3 is CASSLEGVQGLLINQPQHF. DNA of the CDR3: TGTGCCAGCAGCTTAGAGGGGGTACAGGGTCTATTGATCAATCAGCCCCAGCATTTT.

The V gene is TRBV5-4, the J gene TRBJ1-4; D is unclear. This CDR3 contains 14 residues. CDR1 and CDR2 (germline): SGHNT, YYREEE (reference sequence). V lost 4 bases and J lost 5, with 12 bases in between. The CDR3 nucleotides are TGTGCCAGCAGCCCGGCGGGTTCCAATGAAAAACTGTTTTTT. The encoded protein is CASSPAGSNEKLFF.

This clone was counted between two and nine times. This sequence joins TRBV29-1 and TRBJ1-1; tentative D call: TRBD1 (6 bases). V was cut by 4 bases and J by 4 bases, with 13 bases left in between. The CDR3 contains 13 residues. Germline V gives CDR1 SQVTM, CDR2 ANQGSEA. CDR3 DNA: TGCAGCGTTGCCCCACAGGGACCCACTGAAGCTTTCTTT. Its translation is CSVAPQGPTEAFF.

This chain connects TRBV7-2 to TRBJ1-3, with TRBD1 as a possible D gene (6 bases). Germline CDR1 SGHTA, CDR2 FQGNSA. The V and J ends lost 2 bases and 4 bases respectively, with 12 bases between them. The length of the CDR3 is 15 residues. In DNA form, the CDR3 reads TGTGCCAGCAGCTTAACCGGGACATCGGGAAACACCATATATTTT. Its translation: CASSLTGTSGNTIYF.

The chain recombines TRBV25-1 with TRBJ2-3; D uncertain. V lost 2 bases and J lost 7, with 10 bases in between. This CDR3 comprises 13 residues. CDR1 is MGHDK and CDR2 is SYGVNS in the germline V gene. CDR3 bases: TGTGCCAGCAGTGAACATGCCCCCCATACGCAGTATTTT. It encodes CASSEHAPHTQYF.

This rearrangement joins TRBV7-2 to TRBJ2-1, with TRBD2 matching over 10 bases. V lost 1 base to trimming and J lost 5 bases; unmatched junction nucleotides: 8. The CDR3 is 17 amino acids. Germline V gives CDR1 SGHTA, CDR2 FQGNSA. The DNA of the CDR3 is TGTGCCAGCAGCTTAGAGGGACTAGCGTTCGTTAACAATGAGCAGTTCTTC. It encodes CASSLEGLAFVNNEQFF.

This clone has just one count. The V call is TRBV6-5, the J call TRBJ1-5; D is uncertain. Trimming removed 3 bases from V and 6 bases from J, with 9 bases in between. Looked up from germline, CDR1 is MNHEY and CDR2 is SVGAGI. The CDR3 is 13 residues long. This CDR3 is CASSYVDGQPQHF. Written as DNA, the CDR3 is TGTGCCAGCAGTTATGTGGATGGTCAGCCCCAGCATTTT.

In its sample, this clone was seen once. The J gene is TRBJ2-1, the V gene TRBV25-1, with unresolved D. Trimming stripped 2 bases from V and 2 bases from J, with 4 bases between. Per the germline V gene, CDR1 is MGHDK and CDR2 is SYGVNS. This CDR3 has 13 residues. CDR3 nucleotide sequence: TGTGCCAGCAGTGAACTAACCTACAATGAGCAGTTCTTC. Amino acids: CASSELTYNEQFF.

The J gene is TRBJ1-1, the V gene TRBV5-4; D gene unclear. The CDR3 is made up of 13 amino acids. Germline values: CDR1 SGHNT, CDR2 YYREEE (reference sequence). The ends were cut back, 0 bases at V and 2 bases at J, with 5 bases in the middle. The CDR3 coding sequence is TGTGCCAGCAGCTTGGATGAAAACACTGAAGCTTTCTTT. Amino acid sequence: CASSLDENTEAFF. Full variable domain (missing parts from reference TRBV5-4 and TRBJ1-1): ETGVTQSPTHLIKTRGQQVTLRCSSQSGHNTVSWYQQALGQGPQFIFQYYREEENGRGNFPPRFSGLQFPNYSSELNVNALELDDSALYLCASSLDENTEAFFGQGTRLTVV.

This sequence joins TRBV29-1 and TRBJ2-7, with D possibly TRBD1 on 5 matching bases. This CDR3 contains 12 residues. Germline V lookup: CDR1 SQVTM, CDR2 ANQGSEA. Trimming removed 4 bases at V and 5 bases at J, with 12 bases between. The CDR3 DNA is TGCAGCGTTGGCAGGGCCTGGGACGAGCAGTACTTC. Protein: CSVGRAWDEQYF.

Points on this clone: The identical CDR3 is also encoded by other nucleotide sequences in the sample. The chain links TRBV30 to TRBJ1-1; 7 nucleotides agree with TRBD1. In germline, CDR1 is GTSNPN, CDR2 SVGIG (reference sequence). Trimming took 2 bases from V and 4 from J; bases not matched to a gene: 1. This CDR3 region has 12 residues. The CDR3 nucleotides are TGTGCCTGGAGTCCAGGGGGCACTGAAGCTTTCTTT. Protein: CAWSPGGTEAFF.

Concerning this clone itself: Distinct nucleotide sequences in the sample also encode this CDR3. The chain recombines TRBV6-5 with TRBJ2-3; D possibly corresponds to TRBD1 (5 bases). Germline CDR1 is MNHEY and CDR2 is SVGAGI. The CDR3 has 12 amino acids. The ends were cut back, 6 bases at V and 1 base at J, with 5 bases in the middle. This chain's CDR3 is CASSRGTDTQYF. Here the CDR3 DNA reads TGTGCCAGCAGCAGGGGCACAGATACGCAGTATTTT.

The chain uses TRBV4-3 and TRBJ2-7, with a weak D call TRBD1 (6 bases). Germline values: CDR1 LGHNA, CDR2 YSLEER. The CDR3 totals 14 residues. Deletions cut 3 bases from V and 4 bases from J, with 13 bases between. The DNA for the CDR3 is TGCGCCAGCAGCCAGGAACAGGGTTGGTACGAGCAGTACTTC. Residues: CASSQEQGWYEQYF.

The genes are TRBV4-3 and TRBJ1-3; TRBD1 aligns across 7 bases. CDR1 and CDR2 (germline): LGHNA, YSLEER. The CDR3 length is 15 residues. With V trimmed by 4 bases and J by 4 bases, 7 bases remained unmatched. CDR3 DNA sequence: TGCGCCAGCAGCCCACGACAGGGATCCGGAAACACCATATATTTT. Its translation: CASSPRQGSGNTIYF.

J is TRBJ2-1 and V is TRBV21-1; TRBD2 reflects the table's D call only, with no check against the DNA. TRBV21-1 is a pseudogene. CDR3 size: 17 residues. CDR3 nucleotides: TGTGCCAGCAGCAAAAGGGAGACTAGCGGGAGCCGGGATGAGCAGTTCTTC. Residues: CASSKRETSGSRDEQFF.

This clone appeared a single time. CDR3 sequence (DNA): TGCGCCAGCACCAGGGTAGGAAACACCGGGGAGCTGTTTTTT. Protein sequence: CASTRVGNTGELFF. The chain is built from TRBV5-1 and TRBJ2-2; tentatively, D is TRBD1 (5 bases). Germline V gives CDR1 SGHRS, CDR2 YFSETQ. The CDR3 is made up of 14 amino acids. Trimming pared 6 bases from V and 2 bases from J, leaving 11 bases between.

V gene TRBV7-9 combines with J gene TRBJ2-6; TRBD2 matches 8 bases. The CDR3 spans 16 residues. After removal of 1 base from V and 4 bases from J, the junction contained 3 bases not matched to a gene. Per germline, CDR1 SEHNR and CDR2 FQNEAQ (reference sequence). This CDR3 is CASSLGAGVGANVLTF. The CDR3, as DNA: TGTGCCAGCAGCTTAGGAGCGGGAGTAGGGGCCAACGTCCTGACTTTC.

The chain is built from TRBV7-6 and TRBJ1-1; maybe TRBD1 (5 bases). Germline assignment: CDR1 SGHVS and CDR2 FNYEAQ. The CDR3 extends over 14 amino acids. Between the trimmed V and J ends, which lost 4 bases and 9 bases, there was a span of 18 bases. CDR3 in DNA: TGTGCCAGCAGCTCGCAATCCGGGGCTCGGCAAGCTTTCTTT. It is translated as CASSSQSGARQAFF.

Only a few counts were recorded for this clone. CDR3 sequence reads: CASSEISGNTIYF. Here the CDR3 DNA reads TGTGCCAGCAGTGAAATCTCTGGAAACACCATATATTTT. The J gene is TRBJ1-3, the V gene TRBV2; D ambiguous. CDR1 and CDR2 from the germline V gene are SNHLY and FYNNEI. CDR3 length: 13 amino acids. The V end was cut by 2 bases, the J end by 0 bases, with 2 bases between. The variable domain in full, completed from reference TRBV2 and TRBJ1-3, reads EPEVTQTPSHQVTQMGQEVILRCVPISNHLYFYWYRQILGQKVEFLVSFYNNEISEKSEIFDDQFSVERPDGSNFTLKIRSTKLEDSAMYFCASSEISGNTIYFGEGSWLTVV.

CDR3 loop: CASSPPDIITDTQYF. The CDR3, as DNA: TGTGCCAGCTCACCACCTGACATTATCACAGATACGCAGTATTTT. The chain joins TRBV18 to TRBJ2-3, with D hard to call. V lost 0 bases and J lost 2, with 9 bases in between. The CDR3 covers 15 residues. Looked up from germline, CDR1 is KGHSH and CDR2 is LQKENI. Full variable domain (remainder filled in from reference TRBV18 and TRBJ2-3): NAGVMQNPRHLVRRRGQEARLRCSPMKGHSHVYWYRQLPEEGLKFMVYLQKENIIDESGMPKERFSAEFPKEGPSILRIQQVVRGDSAAYFCASSPPDIITDTQYFGPGTRLTVL.

The rearrangement links TRBV5-4 to TRBJ1-1, with D perhaps TRBD1 (5 bases). V lost 5 bases and J lost 7, with 18 bases in between. The CDR3 sequence is 14 residues long. Per germline, CDR1 SGHNT and CDR2 YYREEE (reference sequence). CDR3 nucleotides: TGTGCCAGCAGTCGTTTTACTCAGGGTGGTGAAGCTTTCTTT. Residues: CASSRFTQGGEAFF.

V gene TRBV18 combines with J gene TRBJ2-1, with 8 bases that match TRBD1. Germline CDR1 KGHSH, CDR2 LQKENI. The V gene end was trimmed by 0 bases and the J gene end by 6 bases; junction bases not matched to a gene: 7. The CDR3 is 16 amino acids. This CDR3 is CASSPPAGGSGNEQFF. Written as DNA, the CDR3 is TGTGCCAGCTCACCACCGGCAGGGGGCAGTGGCAATGAGCAGTTCTTC. Drawing the rest from reference TRBV18 and TRBJ2-1, the complete variable domain is NAGVMQNPRHLVRRRGQEARLRCSPMKGHSHVYWYRQLPEEGLKFMVYLQKENIIDESGMPKERFSAEFPKEGPSILRIQQVVRGDSAAYFCASSPPAGGSGNEQFFGPGTRLTVL.

This clone occurred once. The chain joins TRBV4-1 to TRBJ1-4; D is uncertain. V shed 8 bases and J shed 7 bases, with 11 bases lying between them. The germline gives CDR1 MGHRA, CDR2 YSYEKL. This CDR3 is built from 12 residues. The CDR3 region has the DNA TGCGCCAGCCGGGCCTGGGGTGAAAAACTGTTTTTT. Amino acids: CASRAWGEKLFF.